What follows are 26 T cell receptor beta chains derived from one specimen sequenced in a study of graft-versus-host responses after intestinal transplantation. Data came from immunoSEQ multiplex PCR; TCRdb stores just in-frame clones and leaves some out. The sample consists of tens of thousands of clones, approximately 92% of them appearing once. Sequencing was performed on PBMCs, taken about 790 days after a first intestinal transplant, on the day of a second. These receptors originate from a human patient who received an intestinal transplant, so some T cells may come from the graft donor.

V and J are TRBV11-2 and TRBJ2-1; TRBD2 matches 7 bases. The CDR3 is 14 residues long. CDR1 is SGHAT, CDR2 FQNNGV, per germline. Germline trimming cut 2 bases from V and 7 bases from J; bases unmatched to any gene: 5. Here the CDR3 DNA reads TGTGCCAGCAGCTTAAAGGGACTATTTAATGAGCAGTTCTTC. Translated: CASSLKGLFNEQFF.

This clone was observed once. The V call is TRBV11-2, the J call TRBJ2-7, with D uncertain. Germline V gives CDR1 SGHAT, CDR2 FQNNGV. V was pared by 0 bases and J by 7 bases, with 19 bases between. CDR3 length equals 16 residues. This CDR3 reads CASSLDFSDPLREQYF. The DNA of the CDR3 is TGTGCCAGCAGCTTAGATTTTTCGGATCCCCTACGGGAGCAGTACTTC.

This clone was seen a single time. V usage is TRBV30 and J usage is TRBJ1-4; D uncertain. Germline CDR1 GTSNPN, CDR2 SVGIG (reference sequence). The CDR3 length is 15 residues. V was clipped by 0 bases and J by 4 bases, with 12 bases between them. CDR3 sequence reads: CAWSVSRTINEKLFF. The CDR3 nucleotides read TGTGCCTGGAGTGTAAGCCGGACTATTAATGAAAAACTGTTTTTT.

The chain combines TRBV10-1 with TRBJ2-3; perhaps TRBD1 as D (6 bases). V was cut by 2 bases and J by 1 base, with 10 bases left in between. The CDR3 contains 15 residues. Germline V CDR1 and CDR2: WNHNN, SYGVQD (reference sequence). The chain's CDR3 is CASSEGDTRTDTQYF. DNA of the CDR3: TGCGCCAGCAGTGAGGGGGACACCCGCACAGATACGCAGTATTTT.

The rearrangement links TRBV21-1 to TRBJ2-4; the listed D gene, TRBD2, was not tested against the DNA. TRBV21-1 is marked as a pseudogene. This CDR3 is built from 22 residues. The CDR3 loop reads CASSNGRAGRAGDRLAKNIQYF. The CDR3 DNA is TGTGCCAGCAGCAACGGGAGGGCGGGGAGAGCGGGAGATAGATTAGCCAAAAACATTCAGTACTTC.

The V and J genes are TRBV27 and TRBJ1-2; D gene unclear. CDR1 and CDR2 from the germline V gene are MNHEY and SMNVEV (reference sequence). The V end was cut by 5 bases, the J end by 3 bases, with 10 bases between. The CDR3 totals 13 residues. CDR3 loop: CASSPVVDYGYTF. The CDR3 region has the DNA TGTGCCAGCAGTCCCGTTGTCGACTATGGCTACACCTTC.

The V and J genes are TRBV20-1 and TRBJ2-4; the D is unclear. This CDR3 is 10 amino acids long. From germline, CDR1 is DFQATT and CDR2 SNEGSKA (reference sequence). With 7 bases removed from V and 10 bases from J, the gap between germline ends came to 11 bases. CDR3 in amino acids: CSGRTLIQYF. The CDR3 coding sequence is TGCAGTGGCCGGACCCTTATTCAGTACTTC.

This clone was seen just once. The J gene is TRBJ1-2, the V gene TRBV27; D not resolved. V was clipped by 6 bases and J by 1 base, with 15 bases between them. The germline V gene has CDR1 MNHEY and CDR2 SMNVEV (reference sequence). The length of the CDR3 is 15 residues. In DNA, the CDR3 is TGTGCCAGCAGCCCCACCGTGACGGATAACTATGGCTACACCTTC. Translating it yields CASSPTVTDNYGYTF.

V and J are TRBV5-1 and TRBJ2-7; 7 positions match TRBD2. There are 16 residues in the CDR3. Germline V gives CDR1 SGHRS, CDR2 YFSETQ. With V trimmed by 0 bases and J by 1 base, 7 bases remained unmatched. CDR3 sequence: CASSLGGASGSYEQYF. The CDR3 DNA reads as TGCGCCAGCAGCTTGGGAGGGGCTAGCGGTTCCTACGAGCAGTACTTC.

The chain is built from TRBV5-4 and TRBJ1-2, with D possibly TRBD1 on 6 matching bases. Between the trimmed V and J ends, which lost 0 bases and 0 bases, there was a span of 6 bases. This CDR3 spans 14 amino acids. Germline values: CDR1 SGHNT, CDR2 YYREEE (reference sequence). CDR3 in amino acids: CASSLGTANYGYTF. CDR3 DNA sequence: TGTGCCAGCAGCTTGGGGACAGCTAACTATGGCTACACCTTC.

This clone has a single count. In the same sample, other DNA sequences code for this CDR3. This rearrangement joins TRBV5-8 to TRBJ2-3, with TRBD1 as a possible D gene (5 bases). This CDR3 has 19 amino acids. The V end was cut by 1 base, the J end by 0 bases, with 21 bases between. Per germline, CDR1 SGHTS and CDR2 YDEGEE. As DNA, the CDR3 is TGTGCCAGCAGCTTGCTTCTAAAAGTATGGGCAGGGAGCACAGATACGCAGTATTTT. Translating gives CASSLLLKVWAGSTDTQYF.

CDR3 nucleotide sequence: TGCAGCGTTCCGGCCGGGACGGAAGAGACCCAGTACTTC. Amino acid sequence: CSVPAGTEETQYF. The chain combines TRBV29-1 with TRBJ2-5; D may match TRBD1 or TRBD2 (5 bases each). V lost 5 bases, J lost 3 bases, and 13 bases lay in between. This CDR3 region has 13 residues. Germline CDR1 is SQVTM and CDR2 is ANQGSEA.

CDR3 sequence reads: CAIITGGGTEAFF. The CDR3 nucleotides are TGTGCCATTATAACGGGAGGGGGCACTGAAGCTTTCTTT. This rearrangement joins TRBV7-9 to TRBJ1-1; D possibly corresponds to TRBD1 (6 bases). Trimming removed 10 bases at V and 4 bases at J, with 16 bases between. CDR3 length equals 13 residues. Per germline, CDR1 SEHNR and CDR2 FQNEAQ (reference sequence).

The chain is built from TRBV19 and TRBJ2-1; D might be TRBD1 (7 bases). The germline V gene encodes CDR1 LNHDA and CDR2 SQIVND (reference sequence). This CDR3 is built from 14 residues. With 8 bases removed from V and 1 base from J, the gap between germline ends came to 12 bases. CDR3 nucleotides: TGTGCCAGTTGTGCAGGGGGGTCCTACAATGAGCAGTTCTTC. Amino acids: CASCAGGSYNEQFF.

This sequence joins TRBV10-3 and TRBJ2-3; D perhaps matches TRBD1 (6 bases). V was trimmed by 8 bases and J by 2 bases, leaving 11 bases between them. The CDR3 loop spans 13 amino acids. Looked up from germline, CDR1 is ENHRY and CDR2 is SYGVKD. This CDR3 reads CAIQTGPTDTQYF. DNA of the CDR3: TGTGCCATCCAGACAGGACCCACAGATACGCAGTATTTT.

V is TRBV27 and J is TRBJ1-2, with a weak D call TRBD1 (5 bases). V lost 8 bases, J lost 6 bases, and 13 bases lay in between. Germline V gene lookup returns CDR1 MNHEY and CDR2 SMNVEV (reference sequence). This CDR3 region has 12 residues. The CDR3 protein is CASGGRAHGYTF. CDR3 DNA: TGTGCCAGCGGGGGGAGGGCTCATGGCTACACCTTC.

The chain employs TRBV5-8 and TRBJ2-1; TRBD2 is a possible D gene (5 bases). The CDR3 consists of 14 residues. The germline gives CDR1 SGHTS, CDR2 YDEGEE. Trimming stripped 0 bases from V and 6 bases from J, with 10 bases between. The CDR3 loop is CASSLVGAGNEQFF. CDR3 nucleotides: TGTGCCAGCAGCTTGGTGGGAGCTGGCAATGAGCAGTTCTTC.

The chain couples TRBV28 to TRBJ2-7, with 7 bases fitting TRBD2. Germline V CDR1 and CDR2: MDHEN, SYDVKM. This CDR3 spans 14 amino acids. Trimming removed 7 bases from V and 7 bases from J; junction bases left unmatched: 13. In nucleotides, the CDR3 is TGTGCCAGCATTGGGGACTATCCTTTTGGGGAGCAGTACTTC. It translates to CASIGDYPFGEQYF.

The chain has TRBV6-5 and TRBJ2-2; 11 nucleotides agree with TRBD1. J lost 6 bases, V lost 6 bases, and 6 bases had no gene match. Germline V CDR1 and CDR2: MNHEY, SVGAGI. The CDR3 is 15 residues long. CDR3 sequence (DNA): TGTGCCAGCAGACCGGACAGGGGGCCCTCCGGGGAGCTGTTTTTT. Its translation: CASRPDRGPSGELFF.

The chain is built from TRBV2 and TRBJ2-3; the match to TRBD1 covers 7 bases. In germline, CDR1 is SNHLY, CDR2 FYNNEI. This CDR3 region has 15 residues. The ends lost 9 bases at V and 4 bases at J; junction bases unmatched: 13. The CDR3 bases are TGTGCCAGAGGTAGGGGGCGCGAAGTGGCAGATACGCAGTATTTT. Encoded protein: CARGRGREVADTQYF.

This clone appeared once. J is TRBJ2-2 and V is TRBV11-3; D perhaps matches TRBD2 (6 bases). Germline V CDR1 and CDR2: SGHNT, YENEEA. Trimming left V 5 bases short and J 3 bases short, with 7 bases between. The CDR3 is made up of 13 amino acids. The CDR3 nucleotides read TGTGCCAGCAGCCTAGCGTACACCGGGGAGCTGTTTTTT. Translating it yields CASSLAYTGELFF.

The gene calls are TRBV7-3 and TRBJ1-3, with TRBD1 as a possible D gene (5 bases). The germline V and J ends were trimmed by 0 bases and 4 bases, with 10 bases remaining between them. CDR1 is SGHTA and CDR2 is FQGTGA in the germline V gene. The CDR3 sequence is 15 residues long. CDR3 nucleotide sequence: TGTGCCAGCAGCTTAACTTCGGGGCCGGGAAACACCATATATTTT. Translating gives CASSLTSGPGNTIYF.

The chain employs TRBV9 and TRBJ2-7; 15 bases agree with TRBD2. Germline assignment: CDR1 SGDLS and CDR2 YYNGEE. After removal of 2 bases from V and 6 bases from J, the junction contained 9 bases not matched to a gene. This CDR3 spans 17 amino acids. CDR3 in DNA: TGTGCCAGCAGCGTTGAGGGGTGGACTAGCGGGAGGGGCGAGCAGTACTTC. This encodes CASSVEGWTSGRGEQYF.

The chain recombines TRBV30 with TRBJ2-3; D is unresolved. The germline V and J ends were trimmed by 0 bases and 3 bases, with 13 bases remaining between them. The CDR3 sequence is 15 residues long. The germline V gene has CDR1 GTSNPN and CDR2 SVGIG (reference sequence). For the CDR3, the DNA is TGTGCCTGGAGTGTATGGGTGGGAATGACAGATACGCAGTATTTT. This encodes CAWSVWVGMTDTQYF.

V is TRBV6-1 and J is TRBJ1-2; D not resolved. Germline lookup yields CDR1 MNHNS and CDR2 SASEGT. The V end lost 6 bases, the J end lost 4 bases, and 6 bases lay between the germline ends. The CDR3 runs 11 residues. The CDR3 protein is CASRTIYGYTF. DNA of the CDR3: TGTGCCAGCAGGACGATCTATGGCTACACCTTC.

The rearrangement joins TRBV28 to TRBJ2-7; 7 bases fit TRBD1. With V trimmed by 6 bases and J by 2 bases, 16 bases remained unmatched. The germline V gene has CDR1 MDHEN and CDR2 SYDVKM. The CDR3 is 17 amino acids. CDR3 amino acids: CASSPGMGQPVPYEQYF. The CDR3, as DNA: TGTGCCAGCAGCCCAGGTATGGGACAGCCTGTTCCCTACGAGCAGTACTTC.